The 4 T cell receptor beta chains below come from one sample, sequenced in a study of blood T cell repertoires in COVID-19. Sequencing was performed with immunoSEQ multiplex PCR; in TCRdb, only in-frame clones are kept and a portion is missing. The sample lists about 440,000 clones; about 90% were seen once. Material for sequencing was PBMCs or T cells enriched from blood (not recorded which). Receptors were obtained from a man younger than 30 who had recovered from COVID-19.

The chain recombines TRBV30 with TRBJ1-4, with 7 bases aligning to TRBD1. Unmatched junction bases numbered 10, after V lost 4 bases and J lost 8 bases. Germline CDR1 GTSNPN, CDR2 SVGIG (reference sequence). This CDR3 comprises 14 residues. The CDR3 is CAWTRTGLGEKLFF. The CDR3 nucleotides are TGTGCCTGGACCCGGACAGGATTGGGGGAAAAACTGTTTTTT.

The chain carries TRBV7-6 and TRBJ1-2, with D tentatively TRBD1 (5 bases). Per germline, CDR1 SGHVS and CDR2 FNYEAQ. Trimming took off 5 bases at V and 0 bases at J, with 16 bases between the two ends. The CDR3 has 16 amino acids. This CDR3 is CASSPRPGKANYGYTF. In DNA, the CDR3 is TGTGCCAGCAGCCCCCGGCCAGGGAAAGCTAACTATGGCTACACCTTC.

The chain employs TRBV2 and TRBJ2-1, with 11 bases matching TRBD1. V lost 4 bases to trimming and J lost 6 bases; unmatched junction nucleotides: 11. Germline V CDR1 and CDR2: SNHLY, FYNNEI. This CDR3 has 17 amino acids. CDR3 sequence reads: CASSALPGQGEVNEQFF. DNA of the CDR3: TGTGCCAGCAGTGCATTACCGGGACAGGGGGAGGTCAATGAGCAGTTCTTC. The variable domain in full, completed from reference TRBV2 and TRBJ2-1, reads EPEVTQTPSHQVTQMGQEVILRCVPISNHLYFYWYRQILGQKVEFLVSFYNNEISEKSEIFDDQFSVERPDGSNFTLKIRSTKLEDSAMYFCASSALPGQGEVNEQFFGPGTRLTVL.

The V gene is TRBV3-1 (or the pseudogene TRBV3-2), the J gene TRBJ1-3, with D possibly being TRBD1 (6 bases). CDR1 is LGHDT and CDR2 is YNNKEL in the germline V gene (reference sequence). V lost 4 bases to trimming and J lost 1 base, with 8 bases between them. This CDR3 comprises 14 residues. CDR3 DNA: TGTGCCAGCAGCCTCGACAGGTCTGGAAACACCATATATTTT. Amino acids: CASSLDRSGNTIYF.